The 32 T cell receptor beta chains given below trace back to one sample, sequenced in a study of regulatory T cells in long-lasting Graves disease. Time point: newly diagnosed GD, antithyroid drugs for less than 3 months. TCR sequences were obtained from RNA taken from PBMCs. According to the study, TCR beta libraries were built with iRepertoire HTBI primers and CDR3-region Arm-PCR. MiXCR, run by TCRdb on the multiplex PCR reads, gives a single entry per CDR3 protein. Here the sample spans fewer than 650,000 distinct CDR3 sequences, about 15% being singletons. This same sample was also taken into another study, of T cells in Graves' hyperthyroidism and ophthalmopathy.

The input for sequencing was peripheral blood mononuclear cells (PBMCs), taken at new diagnosis, from a patient treated with antithyroid drugs. These receptors all stem from a woman aged 25-40 years with Graves disease.

This clonotype showed up many times. The rearrangement joins TRBV19 to TRBJ2-2, with D maybe TRBD2 (6 bases). CDR1 LNHDA and CDR2 SQIVND come from the germline V gene (reference sequence). Deletions cut 6 bases from V and 3 bases from J, with 11 bases between. The CDR3 runs 14 residues. The CDR3 bases are TGTGCCAGTAGGGTAGCGGAGTACACCGGGGAGCTGTTTTTT. Its protein is CASRVAEYTGELFF.

This chain joins TRBV5-1 and TRBJ1-1; TRBD1 aligns across 9 bases. Losses at the gene ends were 2 bases for V and 4 bases for J; bases not matched to a gene: 9. CDR1 is SGHRS, CDR2 YFSETQ, per germline. The CDR3 sequence is 16 residues long. CDR3 protein: CASSFGWTGVRTEAFF. As DNA, the CDR3 is TGCGCCAGCAGCTTTGGCTGGACAGGGGTACGCACTGAAGCTTTCTTT.

This clonotype was seen only a few times. The J gene is TRBJ2-5, the V gene TRBV11-3, with a tentative D call TRBD2 (6 bases). CDR3 size: 13 residues. From germline, CDR1 is SGHNT and CDR2 YENEEA. V was trimmed by 4 bases and J by 9 bases, leaving 15 bases between them. The CDR3 spells CASSSGTSSAQYF. Here the CDR3 DNA reads TGTGCCAGCAGCTCCGGAACTAGCTCGGCCCAGTACTTC.

This clonotype was observed a handful of times. This rearrangement joins TRBV24-1 to TRBJ2-7; 7 bases fit TRBD2. CDR1 and CDR2 from the germline V gene are KGHDR and SFDVKD. Unmatched junction bases numbered 1, after V lost 5 bases and J lost 1 base. This CDR3 has 13 residues. Here the CDR3 reads CATSVGGSYEQYF. For the CDR3, the DNA is TGTGCCACCAGTGTGGGGGGGTCCTACGAGCAGTACTTC.

This clonotype appeared many times. The chain is built from TRBV7-2 and TRBJ2-1; TRBD2 matches at 8 bases. The length of the CDR3 is 15 residues. In germline, CDR1 is SGHTA, CDR2 FQGNSA. The V and J ends lost 6 bases and 5 bases, in that order; junction bases with no gene match: 9. The CDR3 DNA reads TGTGCCAGCAGTTCGGGACTAGGATCGAACAATGAGCAGTTCTTC. Translating gives CASSSGLGSNNEQFF.

J is TRBJ1-2 and V is TRBV9, with 7 bases fitting TRBD1. This CDR3 comprises 14 residues. J gave up 7 bases and V 3 bases, and 9 bases lay outside the gene matches. Per germline, CDR1 SGDLS and CDR2 YYNGEE. CDR3 DNA sequence: TGTGCCAGCAGCGAAAATGACAGGGACTCTGGCTACACCTTC. Translation: CASSENDRDSGYTF. Full variable domain (outside the CDR3, taken from reference TRBV9 and TRBJ1-2): DSGVTQTPKHLITATGQRVTLRCSPRSGDLSVYWYQQSLDQGLQFLIQYYNGEERAKGNILERFSAQQFPDLHSELNLSSLELGDSALYFCASSENDRDSGYTFGSGTRLTVV.

The chain combines TRBV6-1 with TRBJ2-7; possible D gene TRBD1, 5 bases. The CDR3 has 13 amino acids. The ends were cut back, 5 bases at V and 2 bases at J, with 10 bases in the middle. Per the germline V gene, CDR1 is MNHNS and CDR2 is SASEGT. The CDR3 loop is CASSQTETYEQYF. CDR3 sequence (DNA): TGTGCCAGCAGTCAGACAGAGACCTACGAGCAGTACTTC.

This clonotype was seen a handful of times. The chain uses TRBV12-5 and TRBJ2-3; D ambiguous. This CDR3 spans 13 amino acids. Germline values: CDR1 LGHNT, CDR2 FRNRAP. V was trimmed by 6 bases and J by 3 bases, leaving 10 bases between them. DNA of the CDR3: TGTGCTAGTGGACGGGCGGAGACAGATACGCAGTATTTT. This encodes CASGRAETDTQYF.

This clonotype showed up just a few times. This may come from a read error, since a much larger clone is one base off. The CDR3 loop reads CASSAINEQFF. Written as DNA, the CDR3 is TGTGCCAGCAGTGCAATCAATGAGCAGTTCTTC. V and J are TRBV6-2 or TRBV6-3 and TRBJ2-1; D gene unclear. CDR3 length: 11 amino acids. From germline, CDR1 is MNHEY and CDR2 SVGEGT. V was trimmed by 5 bases and J by 6 bases, leaving 5 bases between them.

This clonotype was picked up many times. V gene TRBV6-1 combines with J gene TRBJ2-1; D not certain. Germline CDR1 and CDR2: MNHNS and SASEGT. Between the trimmed V and J ends, which lost 6 bases and 7 bases, there was a span of 7 bases. The CDR3 extends over 11 amino acids. The CDR3 DNA follows: TGTGCCAGCAGCCCCACAAATGAGCAGTTCTTC. This gives the protein CASSPTNEQFF.

This clonotype showed up many times. This chain links TRBV20-1 with TRBJ1-5, with 9 bases that match TRBD1. The CDR3 runs 14 residues. V trimming: 1 base; J trimming: 6 bases; junction bases outside the gene matches: 4. The germline V gene has CDR1 DFQATT and CDR2 SNEGSKA (reference sequence). The CDR3 coding sequence is TGCAGTGCTAGAGGGGGGACAGGGATTCAGCCCCAGCATTTT. It encodes CSARGGTGIQPQHF.

This clonotype was detected many times. V is TRBV28 and J is TRBJ2-5; 7 positions agree with TRBD1. The trim removed 6 bases at V and 3 bases at J, leaving 13 bases unmatched. The CDR3 loop spans 16 amino acids. Germline CDR1 reads MDHEN; CDR2 reads SYDVKM. CDR3 sequence: CASSPSGTEKEETQYF. The CDR3 DNA reads TGTGCCAGCAGCCCCTCAGGGACAGAAAAAGAAGAGACCCAGTACTTC.

This clonotype was counted ten times or more. This sequence joins TRBV5-1 and TRBJ2-7; 7 bases are shared with TRBD1. Germline V gene data show CDR1 as SGHRS and CDR2 as YFSETQ. This CDR3 has 15 amino acids. The trim removed 4 bases at V and 1 base at J, leaving 8 bases unmatched. Written as DNA, the CDR3 is TGCGCCAGCAGCCTAAACAGGGACAGATCCTACGAGCAGTACTTC. Its protein is CASSLNRDRSYEQYF. Full variable domain (rest looked up from reference TRBV5-1 and TRBJ2-7): KAGVTQTPRYLIKTRGQQVTLSCSPISGHRSVSWYQQTPGQGLQFLFEYFSETQRNKGNFPGRFSGRQFSNSRSEMNVSTLELGDSALYLCASSLNRDRSYEQYFGPGTRLTVT.

This sequence joins TRBV6-1 and TRBJ1-5; D call uncertain. V lost 6 bases, J lost 0 bases, and 12 bases lay in between. In germline, CDR1 is MNHNS, CDR2 SASEGT. The CDR3 is 15 amino acids. The CDR3 sequence: CASRSSADSNQPQHF. CDR3 nucleotides: TGTGCCAGCAGAAGTAGTGCAGATAGCAATCAGCCCCAGCATTTT.

In its sample, this clonotype was seen a few times. The chain has TRBV19 and TRBJ1-5; D gene uncertain. Looked up from germline, CDR1 is LNHDA and CDR2 is SQIVND (reference sequence). This CDR3 has 14 amino acids. V was pared by 2 bases and J by 3 bases, with 8 bases between. The CDR3 DNA is TGTGCCAGTAGTATAATGGGGTTCAATCAGCCCCAGCATTTT. This encodes CASSIMGFNQPQHF. Full variable domain (missing parts from reference TRBV19 and TRBJ1-5): DGGITQSPKYLFRKEGQNVTLSCEQNLNHDAMYWYRQDPGQGLRLIYYSQIVNDFQKGDIAEGYSVSREKKESFPLTVTSAQKNPTAFYLCASSIMGFNQPQHFGDGTRLSIL.

This clonotype appeared many times. The chain has TRBV10-3 and TRBJ2-7; possible D gene TRBD2, 7 bases. CDR3 length: 15 amino acids. Germline V gives CDR1 ENHRY, CDR2 SYGVKD. V was clipped by 3 bases and J by 5 bases, with 17 bases between them. This chain's CDR3 is CAISDQGGGMHEQYF. CDR3 sequence (DNA): TGTGCCATCAGTGACCAGGGAGGGGGTATGCACGAGCAGTACTTC.

This clonotype was seen more than once but under ten times. The genes are TRBV5-1 and TRBJ2-5; D unclear. Germline assignment: CDR1 SGHRS and CDR2 YFSETQ. The CDR3 has 12 amino acids. The V gene lost 5 bases and the J gene lost 4 bases, with 9 bases spanning the gap. CDR3 coding DNA: TGCGCCAGCAGATTCGATGGAGAGACCCAGTACTTC. Translating gives CASRFDGETQYF.

This clonotype was observed a handful of times. This chain uses TRBV6-1 with TRBJ2-7; TRBD2 aligns across 8 bases. From germline, CDR1 is MNHNS and CDR2 SASEGT. V lost 6 bases to trimming and J lost 5 bases; unmatched junction nucleotides: 12. CDR3 length: 15 amino acids. CDR3 nucleotides: TGTGCCAGCAGCCGTACCTTAGCGGGATTCGACGAGCAGTACTTC. Its protein product is CASSRTLAGFDEQYF.

This clonotype was counted ten times or more. The V gene is TRBV24-1, the J gene TRBJ1-1; maybe TRBD1 (6 bases). Germline lookup yields CDR1 KGHDR and CDR2 SFDVKD. The V and J ends lost 3 bases and 4 bases respectively, with 11 bases between them. The CDR3 loop spans 14 amino acids. The CDR3 region is CATSDNQGFTEAFF. The CDR3 bases are TGTGCCACCAGTGATAACCAGGGGTTCACTGAAGCTTTCTTT.

There are many counts of this clonotype. The chain employs TRBV6-1 and TRBJ1-5, with D possibly TRBD1 on 6 matching bases. There are 14 residues in the CDR3. Germline V gene data show CDR1 as MNHNS and CDR2 as SASEGT. Trimming took 1 base from V and 3 from J, leaving 7 bases between them. CDR3 protein: CASSEGTVNQPQHF. The CDR3 DNA is TGTGCCAGCAGTGAAGGGACAGTCAATCAGCCCCAGCATTTT.

This clonotype came up many times. V usage is TRBV5-1 and J usage is TRBJ1-4, with D perhaps matching TRBD1 (6 bases). This CDR3 is built from 15 residues. Between the trimmed V and J ends, which lost 0 bases and 14 bases, there was a span of 20 bases. Per germline, CDR1 SGHRS and CDR2 YFSETQ. This CDR3 reads CASSLAWDNPTGLFF. CDR3 nucleotides: TGCGCCAGCAGCTTGGCCTGGGACAATCCTACGGGCCTGTTTTTT.

This clonotype showed up just a few times. The rearrangement links TRBV14 to TRBJ2-7; 7 bases align to TRBD2. The CDR3 is 16 amino acids. Germline assignment: CDR1 SGHDN and CDR2 FVKESK. J lost 1 base, V lost 0 bases, and 6 bases had no gene match. The CDR3 nucleotides read TGTGCCAGCAGCCAAGAGAGTGGGAGGGCATCCTACGAGCAGTACTTC. It encodes CASSQESGRASYEQYF.

V is TRBV4-1 and J is TRBJ2-3; unclear D gene. CDR1 and CDR2 from the germline V gene are MGHRA and YSYEKL. This CDR3 spans 14 amino acids. The V gene lost 1 base and the J gene lost 9 bases, with 14 bases spanning the gap. The CDR3 loop reads CASSQGIGLGTQYF. The CDR3 DNA reads TGCGCCAGCAGCCAAGGTATTGGTCTGGGGACGCAGTATTTT.

This clonotype was seen only a few times. The CDR3 coding sequence is TGTGCCTGGAGTCCCCTGGACAGGGGGCCTGGGGCCAACGTCCTGACTTTC. Translating gives CAWSPLDRGPGANVLTF. The V gene is TRBV30, the J gene TRBJ2-6; 11 bases are a match to TRBD1. V gave up 2 bases and J gave up 2 bases; unmatched junction bases: 5. Germline CDR1 and CDR2: GTSNPN and SVGIG (reference sequence). The CDR3 extends over 17 amino acids.

This clonotype was observed a few times. The chain joins TRBV6-1 to TRBJ1-5; perhaps TRBD1 as D (6 bases). The CDR3 is 16 amino acids. V lost 7 bases and J lost 6, with 22 bases in between. Germline CDR1 MNHNS, CDR2 SASEGT. CDR3 loop: CASTRGARRSSQPQHF. CDR3 DNA: TGTGCCAGCACGCGGGGGGCCCGTCGGTCGAGTCAGCCCCAGCATTTT.

A few counts support this clonotype. This chain connects TRBV18 to TRBJ2-3; possibly TRBD1 or TRBD2 for D (5 bases each). Trimming removed 5 bases at V and 2 bases at J, with 17 bases between. CDR3 length: 16 residues. Looked up from germline, CDR1 is KGHSH and CDR2 is LQKENI. Written as DNA, the CDR3 is TGTGCCAGCTCAACCCCCGGGACGGAATTCACAGATACGCAGTATTTT. It codes for CASSTPGTEFTDTQYF.

Many counts were recorded for this clonotype. CDR3 sequence: CASSSWGGLNEQFF. CDR3 nucleotide sequence: TGTGCCAGCAGTTCGTGGGGAGGCCTCAATGAGCAGTTCTTC. The chain joins TRBV27 to TRBJ2-1; D possibly corresponds to TRBD2 (6 bases). CDR3 size: 14 residues. Trimming removed 4 bases from V and 6 bases from J, with 13 bases in between. Germline CDR1 reads MNHEY; CDR2 reads SMNVEV (reference sequence).

The V gene is TRBV6-1, the J gene TRBJ1-4, with no clear D. With 10 bases removed from V and 2 bases from J, the gap between germline ends came to 14 bases. CDR3 length: 14 residues. CDR1 and CDR2 (germline): MNHNS, SASEGT. In DNA, the CDR3 is TGTGCCACCGTTGCACGATCGACTAATGAAAAACTGTTTTTT. Translating it yields CATVARSTNEKLFF.

The chain links TRBV19 to TRBJ2-1, with TRBD2 matching 11 bases. The CDR3 extends over 18 amino acids. V lost 5 bases and J lost 1; bases outside the gene matches: 10. In germline, CDR1 is LNHDA, CDR2 SQIVND (reference sequence). The CDR3 sequence: CASSFDPLAGGSYNEQFF. The DNA for the CDR3 is TGTGCCAGTAGTTTCGACCCGCTAGCGGGAGGATCCTACAATGAGCAGTTCTTC.

The chain carries TRBV18 and TRBJ1-5, with a possible D match to TRBD1 (5 bases). The CDR3 runs 13 residues. Germline V gives CDR1 KGHSH, CDR2 LQKENI. Trimming left V 2 bases short and J 5 bases short, with 7 bases between. In nucleotides, the CDR3 is TGTGCCAGCTCACCAGAGACAGATCAGCCCCAGCATTTT. It specifies CASSPETDQPQHF.

V is TRBV3-1 and J is TRBJ1-5; D gene uncertain. Trimming shortened V by 4 bases and J by 2 bases, and 12 bases separated the two germline ends. Germline V gene lookup returns CDR1 LGHDT and CDR2 YNNKEL (reference sequence). CDR3 length: 15 residues. The CDR3 spells CASSLTAGGNQPQHF. CDR3 bases: TGTGCCAGCAGCCTTACGGCAGGAGGCAATCAGCCCCAGCATTTT. Together with reference TRBV3-1 and TRBJ1-5, the CDR3 gives the full variable domain: DTAVSQTPKYLVTQMGNDKSIKCEQNLGHDTMYWYKQDSKKFLKIMFSYNNKELIINETVPNRFSPKSPDKAHLNLHINSLELGDSAVYFCASSLTAGGNQPQHFGDGTRLSIL.

This clonotype was recorded a few times. The chain uses TRBV3-1 and TRBJ1-5; weak D call: TRBD1 (6 bases). In germline, CDR1 is LGHDT, CDR2 YNNKEL (reference sequence). The CDR3 sequence is 15 residues long. The germline V and J ends were trimmed by 1 base and 11 bases, with 18 bases remaining between them. The CDR3 loop reads CASSQGTGHPTSQHF. CDR3 in DNA: TGTGCCAGCAGCCAAGGTACGGGACACCCGACATCCCAGCATTTT.